Sequencing of this T cell receptor beta chain was carried out in a study of regulatory T cells in long-lasting Graves disease. This clonotype was seen at least ten times. Researchers made TCR beta libraries by using iRepertoire HTBI primers and running Arm-PCR on CDR3 regions. MiXCR, applied by TCRdb to the multiplex PCR reads, yields one record per CDR3 protein. The profile shows approximately 540,000 distinct CDR3 sequences, around 13% of them singletons. CDR1 is DFQATT, CDR2 SNEGSKA, per germline (reference sequence). After removal of 0 bases from V and 1 base from J, the junction contained 6 bases not matched to a gene. The CDR3 loop spans 16 amino acids. Time point given: newly diagnosed GD, antithyroid drugs for less than 3 months. There was RNA extracted from PBMCs, and the TCR library was made from it. The same data also contributed to another study, on T cells in Graves' hyperthyroidism and ophthalmopathy.

The chain links TRBV20-1 to TRBJ2-3; 8 bases agree with TRBD2. This sequence originates from a woman aged 25 to 39 with Graves disease. The input for sequencing was peripheral blood mononuclear cells (PBMCs), taken at new diagnosis, from a patient treated with antithyroid drugs. The CDR3 DNA sequence: TGCAGTGCTAGAGATATAACTAGCGGTGGCACAGATACGCAGTATTTT. Protein product: CSARDITSGGTDTQYF.